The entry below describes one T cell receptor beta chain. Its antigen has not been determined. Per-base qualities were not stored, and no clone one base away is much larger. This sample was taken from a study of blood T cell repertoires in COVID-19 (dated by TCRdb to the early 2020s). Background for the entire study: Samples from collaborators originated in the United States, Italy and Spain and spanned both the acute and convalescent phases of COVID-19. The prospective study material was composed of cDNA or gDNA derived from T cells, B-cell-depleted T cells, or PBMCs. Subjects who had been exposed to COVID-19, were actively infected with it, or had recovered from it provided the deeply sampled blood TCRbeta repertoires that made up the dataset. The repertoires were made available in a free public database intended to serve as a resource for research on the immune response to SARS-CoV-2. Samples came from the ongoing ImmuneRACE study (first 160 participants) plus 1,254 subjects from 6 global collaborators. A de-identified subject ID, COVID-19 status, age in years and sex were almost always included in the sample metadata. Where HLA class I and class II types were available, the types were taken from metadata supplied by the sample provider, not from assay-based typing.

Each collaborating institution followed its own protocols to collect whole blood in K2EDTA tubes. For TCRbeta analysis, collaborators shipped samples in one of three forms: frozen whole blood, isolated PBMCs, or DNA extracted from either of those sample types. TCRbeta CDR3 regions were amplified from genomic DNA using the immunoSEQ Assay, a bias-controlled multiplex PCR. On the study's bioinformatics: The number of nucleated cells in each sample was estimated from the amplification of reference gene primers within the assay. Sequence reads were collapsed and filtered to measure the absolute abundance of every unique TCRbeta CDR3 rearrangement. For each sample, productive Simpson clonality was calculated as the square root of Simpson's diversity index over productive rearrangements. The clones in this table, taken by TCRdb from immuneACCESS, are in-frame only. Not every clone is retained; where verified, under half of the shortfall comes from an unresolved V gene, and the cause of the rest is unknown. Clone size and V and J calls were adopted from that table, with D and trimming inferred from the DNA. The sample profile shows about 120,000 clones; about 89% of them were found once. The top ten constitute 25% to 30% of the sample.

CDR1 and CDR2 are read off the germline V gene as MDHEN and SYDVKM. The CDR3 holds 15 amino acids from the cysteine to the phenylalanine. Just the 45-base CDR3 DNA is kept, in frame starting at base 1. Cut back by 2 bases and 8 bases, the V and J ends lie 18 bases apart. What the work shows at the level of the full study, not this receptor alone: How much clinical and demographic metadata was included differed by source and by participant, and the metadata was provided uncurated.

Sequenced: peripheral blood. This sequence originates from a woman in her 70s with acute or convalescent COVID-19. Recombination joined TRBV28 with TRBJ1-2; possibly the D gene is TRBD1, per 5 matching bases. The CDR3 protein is CASSLGVRAGRGYTF. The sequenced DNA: TGTGCCAGCAGTTTAGGTGTCAGGGCCGGGAGAGGCTACACCTTC.